The T cell receptor beta chain under discussion was sequenced for a study of T cells after posttransplantation cyclophosphamide. This clone came up many times. Data came from immunoSEQ multiplex PCR; TCRdb stores just in-frame clones and leaves some out. The sample holds around 8,000 clones, and no clone turns up only once. Cyclophosphamide on days +3 and +4 followed busulfan-fludarabine conditioning and a marrow graft. V was pared by 9 bases and J by 4 bases, with 11 bases of the junction left unmatched. This CDR3 comprises 14 residues. The germline CDR1 and CDR2 sequences are MDHEN and SYDVKM. V usage is TRBV28 and J usage is TRBJ2-7, with 8 positions matching TRBD1. The receptor was isolated from a female patient aged 45-60 years who received an allogeneic stem cell transplant from a related donor, was CMV-positive, and had no GVHD. Some T cells could come from the graft donor. The specimen was PBMCs, collected after allogeneic stem cell transplant with posttransplant cyclophosphamide. The CDR3 here is CASYRPGQEYEQYF. The CDR3 DNA follows: TGTGCCAGTTACCGTCCGGGACAGGAATACGAGCAGTACTTC. Looking up the rest from reference TRBV28 and TRBJ2-7 gives the full variable domain: DVKVTQSSRYLVKRTGEKVFLECVQDMDHENMFWYRQDPGLGLRLIYFSYDVKMKEKGDIPEGYSVSREKKERFSLILESASTNQTSMYLCASYRPGQEYEQYFGPGTRLTVT.